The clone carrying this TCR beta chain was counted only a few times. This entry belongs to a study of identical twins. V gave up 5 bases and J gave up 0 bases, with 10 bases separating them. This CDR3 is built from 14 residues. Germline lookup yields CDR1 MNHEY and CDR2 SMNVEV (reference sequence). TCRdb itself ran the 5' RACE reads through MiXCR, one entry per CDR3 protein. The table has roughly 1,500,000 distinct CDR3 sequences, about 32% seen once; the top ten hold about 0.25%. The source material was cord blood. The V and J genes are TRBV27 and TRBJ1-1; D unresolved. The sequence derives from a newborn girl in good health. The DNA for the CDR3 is TGTGCCAGCAGTCCGGGGTTCATGAACACTGAAGCTTTCTTT. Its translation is CASSPGFMNTEAFF.